Following are 5 T cell receptor beta chains from one sample sequenced in a study of cytomegalovirus exposure and HLA in healthy donors. It was with 60 Vbeta and 13 Jbeta primers that the PCR ran. Assay used: immunoSEQ multiplex PCR; TCRdb lists only in-frame clones, some missing. The sample lists some 180,000 clones, roughly 80% seen once, with around 1.7% in the top ten. Sample: PBMCs. These receptors were obtained from a young woman in good health and CMV-seronegative.

V is TRBV6-5 and J is TRBJ1-2; D call uncertain. The CDR3 consists of 15 residues. V lost 0 bases and J lost 0, with 8 bases in between. Germline assignment: CDR1 MNHEY and CDR2 SVGAGI. For the CDR3, the DNA is TGTGCCAGCAGTTACTCGAGGGCAACTAACTATGGCTACACCTTC. Translation gives CASSYSRATNYGYTF.

This clone appeared a single time. The J gene is TRBJ2-7, the V gene TRBV7-9; TRBD2 aligns across 7 bases. Germline-derived CDR1 and CDR2 are SEHNR and FQNEAQ (reference sequence). CDR3 length: 13 amino acids. J lost 5 bases, V lost 1 base, and 2 bases had no gene match. The CDR3 DNA sequence: TGTGCCAGCAGCTTAGGGGGGAGGGACGAGCAGTACTTC. The encoded protein is CASSLGGRDEQYF. Based on the CDR3 plus reference TRBV7-9 and TRBJ2-7, the full variable domain is DTGVSQNPRHKITKRGQNVTFRCDPISEHNRLYWYRQTLGQGPEFLTYFQNEAQLEKSRLLSDRFSAERPKGSFSTLEIQRTEQGDSAMYLCASSLGGRDEQYFGPGTRLTVT.

The chain joins TRBV19 to TRBJ2-1; the D gene is possibly TRBD1 (6 bases). Germline assignment: CDR1 LNHDA and CDR2 SQIVND (reference sequence). The CDR3 runs 18 residues. V lost 3 bases and J lost 3, with 21 bases in between. For the CDR3, the DNA is TGTGCCAGTAGTATCGCTCCGATACAGGGAAAGTTCTACAATGAGCAGTTCTTC. Translated, it gives CASSIAPIQGKFYNEQFF.

The chain is built from TRBV2 and TRBJ2-5; D uncertain. This CDR3 comprises 11 residues. V dropped 8 bases and J dropped 13 bases, with 17 bases sitting between them. Germline CDR1 is SNHLY and CDR2 is FYNNEI. Here the CDR3 reads CASGNPRQWYF. The CDR3 DNA is TGTGCCAGCGGCAACCCGAGGCAGTGGTACTTC. The entire variable domain, with the rest obtained from reference TRBV2 and TRBJ2-5, is as follows: EPEVTQTPSHQVTQMGQEVILRCVPISNHLYFYWYRQILGQKVEFLVSFYNNEISEKSEIFDDQFSVERPDGSNFTLKIRSTKLEDSAMYFCASGNPRQWYFGPGTRLLVL.

The V gene is TRBV11-3, the J gene TRBJ1-1, with TRBD1 as a possible D gene (6 bases). This CDR3 region has 18 residues. The V end was cut by 4 bases, the J end by 0 bases, with 21 bases between. Germline V CDR1 and CDR2: SGHNT, YENEEA. The CDR3 DNA sequence: TGTGCCAGCAGCTCTTTTGACAGGAAAGGTGGAATGAACACTGAAGCTTTCTTT. Encoded protein: CASSSFDRKGGMNTEAFF.